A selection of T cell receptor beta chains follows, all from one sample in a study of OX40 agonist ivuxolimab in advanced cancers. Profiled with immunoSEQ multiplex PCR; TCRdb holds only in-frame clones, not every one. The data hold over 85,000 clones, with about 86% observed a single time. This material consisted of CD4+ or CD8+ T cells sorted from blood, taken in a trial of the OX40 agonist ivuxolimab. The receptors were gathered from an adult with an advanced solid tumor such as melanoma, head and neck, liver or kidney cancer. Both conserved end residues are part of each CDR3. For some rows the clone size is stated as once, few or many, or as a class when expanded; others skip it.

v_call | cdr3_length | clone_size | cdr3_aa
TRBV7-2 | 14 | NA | CASSLSAEGTEAFF
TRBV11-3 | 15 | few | CASSQNTGGTAEQFF
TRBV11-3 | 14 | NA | CASSLTSGSGEQFF
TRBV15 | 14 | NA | CATSVEGALNEQFF
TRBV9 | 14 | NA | CASSVATRGGEQFF
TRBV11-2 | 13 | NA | CASSLGRQETQYF
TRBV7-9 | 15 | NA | CASSLDGSATDTQYF
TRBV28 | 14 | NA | CASRLDSVGEKLFF
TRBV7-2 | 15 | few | CASSSQGTGGFGAFF
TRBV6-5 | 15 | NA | CASSSSSGGLRGYTF
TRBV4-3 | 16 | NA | CASSRLAGGPSDTQYF
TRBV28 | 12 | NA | CASSVQGRGYTF
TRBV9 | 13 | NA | CASSVGVGEKLFF
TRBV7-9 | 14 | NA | CASSQGQQRETQYF